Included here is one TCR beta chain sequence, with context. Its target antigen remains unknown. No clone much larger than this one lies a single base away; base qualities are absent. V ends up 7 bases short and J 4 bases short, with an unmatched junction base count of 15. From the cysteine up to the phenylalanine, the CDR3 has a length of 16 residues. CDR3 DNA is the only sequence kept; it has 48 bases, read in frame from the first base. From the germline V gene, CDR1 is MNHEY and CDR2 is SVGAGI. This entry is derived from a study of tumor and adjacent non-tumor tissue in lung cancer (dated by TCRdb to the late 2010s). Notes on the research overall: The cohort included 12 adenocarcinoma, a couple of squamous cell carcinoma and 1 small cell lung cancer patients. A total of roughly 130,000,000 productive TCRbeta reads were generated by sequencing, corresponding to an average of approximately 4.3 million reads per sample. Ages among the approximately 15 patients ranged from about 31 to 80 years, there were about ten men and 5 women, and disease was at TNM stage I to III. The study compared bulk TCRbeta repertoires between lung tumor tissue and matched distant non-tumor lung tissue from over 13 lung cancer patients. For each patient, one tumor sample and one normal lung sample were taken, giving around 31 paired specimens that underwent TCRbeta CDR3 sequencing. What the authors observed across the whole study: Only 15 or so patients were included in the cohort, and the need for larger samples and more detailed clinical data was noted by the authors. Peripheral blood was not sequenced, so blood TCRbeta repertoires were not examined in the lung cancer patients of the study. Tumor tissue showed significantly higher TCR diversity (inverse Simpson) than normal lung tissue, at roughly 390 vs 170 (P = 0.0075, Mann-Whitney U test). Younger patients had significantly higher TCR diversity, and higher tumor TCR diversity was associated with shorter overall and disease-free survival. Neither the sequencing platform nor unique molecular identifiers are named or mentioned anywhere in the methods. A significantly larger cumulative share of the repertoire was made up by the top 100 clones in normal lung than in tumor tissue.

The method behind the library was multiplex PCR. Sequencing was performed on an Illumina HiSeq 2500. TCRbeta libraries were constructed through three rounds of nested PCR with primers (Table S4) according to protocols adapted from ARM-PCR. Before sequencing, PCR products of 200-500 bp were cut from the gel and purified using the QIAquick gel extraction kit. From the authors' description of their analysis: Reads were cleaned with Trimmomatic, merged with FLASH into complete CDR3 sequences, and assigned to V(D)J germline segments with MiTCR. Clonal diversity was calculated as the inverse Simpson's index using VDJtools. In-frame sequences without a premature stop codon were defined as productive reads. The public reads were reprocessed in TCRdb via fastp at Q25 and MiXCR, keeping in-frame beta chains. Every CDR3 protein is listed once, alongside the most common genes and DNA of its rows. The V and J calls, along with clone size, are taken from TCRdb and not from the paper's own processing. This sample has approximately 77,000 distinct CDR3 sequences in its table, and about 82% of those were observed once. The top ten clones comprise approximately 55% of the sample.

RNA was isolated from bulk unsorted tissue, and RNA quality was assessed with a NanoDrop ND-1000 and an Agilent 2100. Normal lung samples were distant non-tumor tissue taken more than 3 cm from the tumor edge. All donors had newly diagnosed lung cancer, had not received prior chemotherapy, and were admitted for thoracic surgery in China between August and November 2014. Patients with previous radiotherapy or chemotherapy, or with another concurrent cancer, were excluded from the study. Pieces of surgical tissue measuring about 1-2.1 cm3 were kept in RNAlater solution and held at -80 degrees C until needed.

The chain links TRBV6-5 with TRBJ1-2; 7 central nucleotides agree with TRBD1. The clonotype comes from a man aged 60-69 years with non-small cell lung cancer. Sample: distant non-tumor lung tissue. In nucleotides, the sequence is TGTGCCAGCACCTACACGGGAGCAGGGGGGAGCTATGGCTACACCTTC. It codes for CASTYTGAGGSYGYTF.